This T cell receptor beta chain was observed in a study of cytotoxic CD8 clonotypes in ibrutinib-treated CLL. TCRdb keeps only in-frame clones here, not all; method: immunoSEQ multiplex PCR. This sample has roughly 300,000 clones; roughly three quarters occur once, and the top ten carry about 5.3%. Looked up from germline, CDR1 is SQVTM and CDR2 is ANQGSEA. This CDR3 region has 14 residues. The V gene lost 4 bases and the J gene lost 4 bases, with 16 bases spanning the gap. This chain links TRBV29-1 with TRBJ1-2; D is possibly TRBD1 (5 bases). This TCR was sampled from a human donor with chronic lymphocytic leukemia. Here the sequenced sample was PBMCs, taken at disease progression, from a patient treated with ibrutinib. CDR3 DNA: TGCAGCGTTGGGGGAGGACATCCACCCTATGGCTACACCTTC. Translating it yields CSVGGGHPPYGYTF.